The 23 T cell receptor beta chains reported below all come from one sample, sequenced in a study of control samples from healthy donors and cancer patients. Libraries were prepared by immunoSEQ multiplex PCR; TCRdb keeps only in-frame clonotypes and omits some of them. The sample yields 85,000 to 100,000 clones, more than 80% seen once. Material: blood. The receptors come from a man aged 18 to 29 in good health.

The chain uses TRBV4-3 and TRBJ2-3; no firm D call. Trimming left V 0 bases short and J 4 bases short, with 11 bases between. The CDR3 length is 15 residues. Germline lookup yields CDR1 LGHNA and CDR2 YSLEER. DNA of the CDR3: TGCGCCAGCAGCCAAGACGGAGAAGACGCAGATACGCAGTATTTT. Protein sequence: CASSQDGEDADTQYF.

In DNA, the CDR3 is TGTGCCACCGGGTATTCAACAGGGCAGCCCCAGCATTTT. It is translated as CATGYSTGQPQHF. V gene TRBV2 combines with J gene TRBJ1-5; tentatively, D is TRBD1 (6 bases). The V gene's germline CDR1 is SNHLY and CDR2 FYNNEI. The CDR3 length is 13 residues. V gave up 10 bases and J gave up 7 bases, with 17 bases separating them. Variable domain in full (rest from reference TRBV2 and TRBJ1-5): EPEVTQTPSHQVTQMGQEVILRCVPISNHLYFYWYRQILGQKVEFLVSFYNNEISEKSEIFDDQFSVERPDGSNFTLKIRSTKLEDSAMYFCATGYSTGQPQHFGDGTRLSIL.

CDR3 sequence: CAWSAGTVNTEAFF. The CDR3 DNA is TGTGCCTGGAGTGCCGGGACAGTGAACACTGAAGCTTTCTTT. The chain uses TRBV30 and TRBJ1-1; TRBD1 matches at 7 bases. This CDR3 region has 14 residues. Germline V gene lookup returns CDR1 GTSNPN and CDR2 SVGIG (reference sequence). The trim removed 1 base at V and 0 bases at J, leaving 2 bases unmatched.

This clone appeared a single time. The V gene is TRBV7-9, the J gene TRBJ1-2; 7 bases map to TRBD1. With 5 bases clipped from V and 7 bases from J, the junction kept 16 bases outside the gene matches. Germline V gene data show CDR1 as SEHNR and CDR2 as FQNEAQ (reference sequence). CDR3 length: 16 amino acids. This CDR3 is CASSPITGQDPCGYTF. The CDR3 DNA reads TGTGCCAGCAGCCCGATTACAGGACAGGATCCCTGTGGCTACACCTTC.

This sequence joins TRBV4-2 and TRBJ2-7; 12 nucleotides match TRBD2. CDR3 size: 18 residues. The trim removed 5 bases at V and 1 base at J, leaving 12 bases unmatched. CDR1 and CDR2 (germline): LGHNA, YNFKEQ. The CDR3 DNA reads TGTGCCAGCAGCTTCCAACTAGCGGGAGGTAGTGGGTCCTACGAGCAGTACTTC. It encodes CASSFQLAGGSGSYEQYF.

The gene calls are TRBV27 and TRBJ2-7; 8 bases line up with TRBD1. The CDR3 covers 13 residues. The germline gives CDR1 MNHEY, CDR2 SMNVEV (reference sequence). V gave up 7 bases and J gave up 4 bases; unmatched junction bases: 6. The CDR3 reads CASTSQGAYEQYF. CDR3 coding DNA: TGTGCCAGCACTTCCCAGGGGGCTTACGAGCAGTACTTC.

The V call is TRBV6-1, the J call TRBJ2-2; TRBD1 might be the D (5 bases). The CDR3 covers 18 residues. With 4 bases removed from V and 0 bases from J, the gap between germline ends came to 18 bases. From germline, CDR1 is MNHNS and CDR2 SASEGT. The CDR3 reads CASSAQGEGLANTGELFF. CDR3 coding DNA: TGTGCCAGCAGTGCCCAAGGGGAAGGATTAGCGAACACCGGGGAGCTGTTTTTT.

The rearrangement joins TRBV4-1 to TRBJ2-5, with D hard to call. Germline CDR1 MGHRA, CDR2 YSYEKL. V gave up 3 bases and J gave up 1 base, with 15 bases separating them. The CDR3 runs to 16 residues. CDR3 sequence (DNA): TGCGCCAGCAGCCAGAGCCCCCAGACTGGCCAAGAGACCCAGTACTTC. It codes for CASSQSPQTGQETQYF.

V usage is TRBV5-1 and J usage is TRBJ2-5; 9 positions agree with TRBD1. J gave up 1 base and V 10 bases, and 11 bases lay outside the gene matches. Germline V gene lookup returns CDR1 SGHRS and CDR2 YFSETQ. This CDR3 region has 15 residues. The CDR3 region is CAGSPGQGTQETQYF. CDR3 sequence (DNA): TGCGCCGGATCACCGGGACAGGGTACCCAAGAGACCCAGTACTTC.

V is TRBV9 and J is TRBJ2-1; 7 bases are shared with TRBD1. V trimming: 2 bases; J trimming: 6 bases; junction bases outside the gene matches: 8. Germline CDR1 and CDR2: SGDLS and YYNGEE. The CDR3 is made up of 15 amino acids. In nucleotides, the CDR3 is TGTGCCAGCAGCGTTAGATTGGGACAGAGCAATGAGCAGTTCTTC. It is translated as CASSVRLGQSNEQFF.

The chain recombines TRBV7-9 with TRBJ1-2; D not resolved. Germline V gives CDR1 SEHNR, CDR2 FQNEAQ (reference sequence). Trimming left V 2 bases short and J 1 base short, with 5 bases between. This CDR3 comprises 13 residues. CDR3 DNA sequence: TGTGCCAGCAGCTTAACAGTTAACTATGGCTACACCTTC. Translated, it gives CASSLTVNYGYTF.

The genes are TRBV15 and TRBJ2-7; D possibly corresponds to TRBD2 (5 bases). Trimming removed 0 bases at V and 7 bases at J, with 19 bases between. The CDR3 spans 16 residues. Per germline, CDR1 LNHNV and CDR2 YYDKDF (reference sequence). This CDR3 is CATSRDRASSMAEQYF. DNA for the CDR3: TGTGCCACCAGCAGAGATCGGGCTAGCTCCATGGCGGAGCAGTACTTC.

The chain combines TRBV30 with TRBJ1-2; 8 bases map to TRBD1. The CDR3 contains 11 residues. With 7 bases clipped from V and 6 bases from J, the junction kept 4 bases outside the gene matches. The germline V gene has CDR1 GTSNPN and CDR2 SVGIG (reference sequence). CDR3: CAYLTGDGYTF. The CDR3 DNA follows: TGTGCCTACTTGACAGGGGATGGCTACACCTTC.

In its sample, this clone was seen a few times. Here the CDR3 DNA reads TGTGCCAGCTCAATAGGGACTCAGGATACGCAGTATTTT. Its translation: CASSIGTQDTQYF. The rearrangement links TRBV18 to TRBJ2-3, with a weak D call TRBD2 (6 bases). The CDR3 covers 13 residues. The germline V gene has CDR1 KGHSH and CDR2 LQKENI. V dropped 5 bases and J dropped 6 bases, with 12 bases sitting between them.

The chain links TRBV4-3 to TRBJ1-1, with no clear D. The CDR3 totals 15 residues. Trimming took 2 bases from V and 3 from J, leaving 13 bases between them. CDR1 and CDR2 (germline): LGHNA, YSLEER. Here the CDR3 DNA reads TGCGCCAGCAGCCAATCCCGGGGTATGGACACTGAAGCTTTCTTT. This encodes CASSQSRGMDTEAFF.

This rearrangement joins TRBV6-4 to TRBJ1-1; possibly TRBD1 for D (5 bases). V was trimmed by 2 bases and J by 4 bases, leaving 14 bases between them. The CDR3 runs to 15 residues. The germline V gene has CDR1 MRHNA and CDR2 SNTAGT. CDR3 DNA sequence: TGTGCCAGCAGTGACGAGGGGACCGGTATCACTGAAGCTTTCTTT. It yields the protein CASSDEGTGITEAFF.

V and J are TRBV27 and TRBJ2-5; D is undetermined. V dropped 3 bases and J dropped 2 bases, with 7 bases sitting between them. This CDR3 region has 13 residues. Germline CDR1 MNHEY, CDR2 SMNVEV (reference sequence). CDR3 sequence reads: CASSFLGQETQYF. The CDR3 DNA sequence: TGTGCCAGCAGTTTCTTGGGGCAAGAGACCCAGTACTTC.

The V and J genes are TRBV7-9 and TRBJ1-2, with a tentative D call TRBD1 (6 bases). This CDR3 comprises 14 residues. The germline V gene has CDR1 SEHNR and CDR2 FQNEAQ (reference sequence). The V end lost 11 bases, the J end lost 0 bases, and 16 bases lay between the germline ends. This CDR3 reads CACGKQGANYGYTF. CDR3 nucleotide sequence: TGTGCCTGTGGGAAACAGGGTGCTAACTATGGCTACACCTTC.

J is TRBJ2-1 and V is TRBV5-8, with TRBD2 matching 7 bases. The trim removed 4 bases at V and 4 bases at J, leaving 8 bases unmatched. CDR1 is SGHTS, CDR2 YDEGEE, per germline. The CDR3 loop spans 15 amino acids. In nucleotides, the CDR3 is TGTGCCAGCAGCCCAGGGCTAGCGGATTACAATGAGCAGTTCTTC. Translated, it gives CASSPGLADYNEQFF.

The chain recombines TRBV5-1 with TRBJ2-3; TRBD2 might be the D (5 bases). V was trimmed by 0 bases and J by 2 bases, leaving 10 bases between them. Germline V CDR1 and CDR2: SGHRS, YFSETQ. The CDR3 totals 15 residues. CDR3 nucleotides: TGCGCCAGCAGCTTGGCGGGATATCCCACAGATACGCAGTATTTT. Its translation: CASSLAGYPTDTQYF.

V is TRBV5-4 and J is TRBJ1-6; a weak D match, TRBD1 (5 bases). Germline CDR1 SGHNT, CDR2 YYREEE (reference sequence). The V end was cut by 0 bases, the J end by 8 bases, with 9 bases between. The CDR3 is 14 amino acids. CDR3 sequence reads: CASSLGGMDSPLHF. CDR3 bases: TGTGCCAGCAGCTTGGGGGGGATGGATTCACCCCTCCACTTT.

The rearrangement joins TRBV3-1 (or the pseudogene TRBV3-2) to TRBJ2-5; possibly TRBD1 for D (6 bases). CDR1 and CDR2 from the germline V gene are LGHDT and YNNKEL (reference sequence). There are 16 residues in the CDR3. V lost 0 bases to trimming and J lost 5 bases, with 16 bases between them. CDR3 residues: CASSQEWGTIGETQYF. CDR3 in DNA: TGTGCCAGCAGCCAAGAGTGGGGGACAATTGGGGAGACCCAGTACTTC.

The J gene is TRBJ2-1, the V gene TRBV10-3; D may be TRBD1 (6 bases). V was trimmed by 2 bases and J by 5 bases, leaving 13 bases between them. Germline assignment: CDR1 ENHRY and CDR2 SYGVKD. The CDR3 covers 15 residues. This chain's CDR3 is CAISEPSRDNNEQFF. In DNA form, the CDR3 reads TGTGCCATCAGTGAGCCGAGCCGGGACAACAATGAGCAGTTCTTC.